The rows below give T cell receptor beta chains drawn from one sample of a study of blood T cell repertoires in COVID-19. The data were produced by immunoSEQ multiplex PCR, yet TCRdb's version contains in-frame clones alone and is incomplete. Among about 300,000 clones listed, about 89% were seen once. Sequencing used PBMCs or T cells enriched from blood (not recorded which). These receptors all stem from a man in his 60s who had recovered from COVID-19. CDR3s leave out the opening cysteine and the closing phenylalanine or tryptophan. Fields, in order: V gene, J gene, CDR3 protein.

TRBV28,TRBJ2-7,ASSYPASGSYEQY
TRBV2,TRBJ2-7,ASIGTSGISYEQY
TRBV6-5,TRBJ2-1,ASSSHPRAIRSEQF
TRBV7-2,TRBJ1-4,ASSTDRGKEKLF
TRBV24-1,TRBJ2-7,ATSAGGGYEQY
TRBV5-1,TRBJ1-1,ASSLLGQGLHTEAF
TRBV7-6,TRBJ2-3,ASSLALAGSTDTQY
TRBV20-1,TRBJ1-1,SGQWNTEAF
TRBV7-3,TRBJ2-7,ASSLSRDNEQY
TRBV3-1/TRBV3-2,TRBJ1-3,ASSPRGAGNTIY
TRBV5-1,TRBJ1-5,ASSLGGTGNQPQH
TRBV10-3,TRBJ2-3,AIRKGRELSTDTQY
TRBV28,TRBJ2-7,ASSTSAGLYEQY
TRBV9,TRBJ2-1,ASSLASGSSYNEQF
TRBV29-1,TRBJ1-1,SVVVQNTEAF
TRBV7-2,TRBJ2-7,ASGIDRGYTYEQY
TRBV5-1,TRBJ1-2,ASSLTGQGAESKLYGYT
TRBV30,TRBJ2-6,AWSVPGPRSGSSSGANVLT
TRBV10-3,TRBJ1-1,AISSSGQNTEAF
TRBV19,TRBJ2-7,ASSIGQGGQPY
TRBV6-6,TRBJ2-4,ASSYEALAKNIQY
TRBV2,TRBJ2-1,ASSQGYNNEQF
TRBV7-2,TRBJ1-6,ASSLGGGTNSPLH
TRBV10-1,TRBJ1-1,ASSDGGADTEAF
TRBV7-6,TRBJ2-1,ASSGPPGGPYNEQF
TRBV24-1,TRBJ1-2,ATSEGGQGGYGYT
TRBV5-1,TRBJ2-1,ASSVGQPYNEQF
TRBV6-5,TRBJ1-6,ASSWTTGGGSPLH
TRBV7-9,TRBJ2-1,ASSLRNPRGLVSDEQF
TRBV18,TRBJ1-5,ASSLFGQGENQPQH
TRBV5-1,TRBJ2-3,ASSTGQGTDTQY
TRBV19,TRBJ2-5,ASSIGGETQY
TRBV9,TRBJ1-2,ASSVDNRVGYGYT